Listed below are T cell receptor beta chains from one sample, sequenced in a study of cytotoxic CD8 clonotypes in ibrutinib-treated CLL. The method was immunoSEQ multiplex PCR; TCRdb's version includes in-frame clones alone and lacks a portion of them. The table lists over 25,000 clones, roughly three quarters of them singletons. The sample in question was PBMCs, obtained after 36 months of ibrutinib treatment. The receptors here all came from a human donor with chronic lymphocytic leukemia. Each CDR3 is given with its conserved first and last residue. D genes are given only for firm matches. Some rows mark clone size as missing; the rest say once, few, many or name a class of expanded clone.

d_call j_call v_call clone_size cdr3_nt cdr3_aa
- TRBJ1-3 TRBV14 - TGTGCCAGCAGCCAAGTGTTCCCTGGAAACACCATATATTTT CASSQVFPGNTIYF
- TRBJ2-7 TRBV18 - TGTGCCAGCTCAGTCGATGGGGGCAACGAGCAGTACTTC CASSVDGGNEQYF
- TRBJ1-2 TRBV30 few TGTGCCTGGGGCCCCGACAGGATCCCCGCCTTC CAWGPDRIPAF
- TRBJ1-1 TRBV27 - TGTGCCAGCAGGGGGTTAGGTATCACTGAAGCTTTCTTT CASRGLGITEAFF
- TRBJ1-2 TRBV15 - TGTGCCACCAGGCGGGACGGAACTAACTATGGCTACACCTTC CATRRDGTNYGYTF
- TRBJ2-2 TRBV5-6 - TGTGCCAGCAGCGGGGGGCTCTCGAACACCGGGGAGCTGTTTTTT CASSGGLSNTGELFF
- TRBJ1-4 TRBV20-1 - TGCAGTGCTAGAGAGCGAGAAAAACTGTTTTTT CSAREREKLFF
TRBD1 TRBJ2-3 TRBV29-1 - TGCAGCGTTGAAGAACAGGGGGACACAGATACGCAGTATTTT CSVEEQGDTDTQYF
- TRBJ2-7 TRBV10-3 once TGTGCCATCAGCGACAACTTTCCCTACGAGCAGTACTTC CAISDNFPYEQYF
TRBD2 TRBJ2-3 TRBV7-9 - TGTGCCAGCAGTTGGACTAGCGGGGATAGCACAGATACGCAGTATTTT CASSWTSGDSTDTQYF
- TRBJ2-3 TRBV7-2 few TGTGCCAGCAGCTTAGCGGGACTTCTCACAGATACGCAGTATTTT CASSLAGLLTDTQYF
- TRBJ1-4 TRBV9 - TGTGCCAGCAGCGTGGAGGGGGAAAGAAAGGAAAAACTGTTTTTT CASSVEGERKEKLFF
TRBD2 TRBJ2-7 TRBV19 large TGTGCCAGTCGACTAGCGGGGACCTACGAGCAGTACTTC CASRLAGTYEQYF
TRBD1 TRBJ2-1 TRBV9 once TGTGCCAGCAGCTCCGGGACAGGGGAGAGGGATGAGCAGTTCTTC CASSSGTGERDEQFF
- TRBJ2-2 TRBV30 - TGTGCCTGGAGCTATAGCGGCGGGGAGCTGTTTTTT CAWSYSGGELFF
TRBD1 TRBJ2-1 TRBV7-9 - TGTGCCAGCAGCTACAGGGGAAATGAGCAGTTCTTC CASSYRGNEQFF
- TRBJ1-2 TRBV5-1 - TGCGCCAGCAGCTGGGGATGGCGCCATGGCTACACCTTC CASSWGWRHGYTF
- TRBJ2-3 TRBV9 - TGTGCCAGCAGCCCTAGACCCTCGTGGGACACAGATACGCAGTATTTT CASSPRPSWDTDTQYF
- TRBJ1-2 TRBV6-1 few TGTGCCAGCAGTGATTTGGGACGAGCTAACTATGGCTACACCTTC CASSDLGRANYGYTF
- TRBJ1-3 TRBV12-2 - TGTGCAAGTCGCTTAGCAAGCGGTGGGAGGGTTGGAACCTCTGGAAACACCATATATTTT CASRLASGGRVGTSGNTIYF
- TRBJ1-1 TRBV7-8 - TGTGCCAGCAGCCTCCGAAAGGGAGACGGAAACACTGAAGCTTTCTTT CASSLRKGDGNTEAFF
- TRBJ1-2 TRBV27 - TGTGCCAGCAGTTTTTCCGACAGAATCGAAACCTATGGCTACACCTTC CASSFSDRIETYGYTF
- TRBJ1-5 TRBV19 - TGTGCCAGTAGTATCCCGGCAGTGTATAGCAATCAGCCCCAGCATTTT CASSIPAVYSNQPQHF
- TRBJ1-2 TRBV7-9 - TGTGCCAGCAGCCCTCGTGTGACGGACTATGGCTACACCTTC CASSPRVTDYGYTF
TRBD2 TRBJ2-1 TRBV6-5 - TGTGCCAGCAGTCGGACTAGCCACAATGAGCAGTTCTTC CASSRTSHNEQFF
- TRBJ2-7 TRBV4-2 - TGTGCCAGCAGCCAAGATATGAACGAGCAGTACTTC CASSQDMNEQYF
- TRBJ2-5 TRBV7-9 - TGTGCCAGCAGCTTATCGAGTTTCGGGGGCGGAGAGACCCAGTACTTC CASSLSSFGGGETQYF
TRBD2 TRBJ2-3 TRBV5-1 - TGCGCCAGCAGCCCGGGGGGAACATCAGATACGCAGTATTTT CASSPGGTSDTQYF
TRBD1 TRBJ2-7 TRBV7-8 - TGTGCCAGCAGCACCGGGACAGGGGGCGCGGGGGAGCAGTACTTC CASSTGTGGAGEQYF
TRBD2 TRBJ2-3 TRBV9 - TGTGCCAGCAGCGTCTCTAGCGGGTATGGTGCTAGCACAGATACGCAGTATTTT CASSVSSGYGASTDTQYF
- TRBJ1-1 TRBV4-1 few TGCGCCAGCAGCCAAGGTATGGTGAACACTGAAGCTTTCTTT CASSQGMVNTEAFF
- TRBJ1-3 TRBV27 - TGTGCCAGCAGTTTAGGTGGGACCGCTGGAAACACCATATATTTT CASSLGGTAGNTIYF
TRBD1 TRBJ1-6 TRBV5-6 - TGTGCCAGCAGCTTGAAACAGGGGAATTCACCCCTCCACTTT CASSLKQGNSPLHF